This T cell receptor (beta chain) is from a study of shared clonotypes between healthy human individuals. CDR1 SGHNT and CDR2 YENEEA come from the germline V gene. The V and J ends lost 0 bases and 4 bases, in that order; junction bases with no gene match: 7. The CDR3 loop spans 18 amino acids. The naive CD8 fraction comprised CD45RO-negative cells positively selected for CCR7 and excluded terminally differentiated effector memory CD45RA+ cells. TCRdb's copy holds only in-frame clones and misses some; the assay was immunoSEQ multiplex PCR. The data hold nearly 2 million clones, with approximately 94% observed a single time.

The clonotype was recovered from a man aged 18 to 30 in good health. Material: naive CD8+ T cells sorted from blood. The chain is built from TRBV11-3 and TRBJ2-1; 12 nucleotides match TRBD2. CDR3 residues: CASSLDGLAGGPYNEQFF. The CDR3 nucleotides read TGTGCCAGCAGCTTAGATGGGCTAGCGGGAGGGCCTTACAATGAGCAGTTCTTC.